This T cell receptor (beta chain) appears in the sequencing data of a study of blood T cell repertoires in COVID-19 (dated by TCRdb to 2018 to 2020). In the study overall: Samples covering the acute and convalescent phases of COVID-19 were provided by collaborators in the United States, Italy and Spain. The material from the prospective study consisted of cDNA or gDNA derived from T cells, B-cell-depleted T cells, or PBMCs. The repertoires were made available in a free public database intended to serve as a resource for research on the immune response to SARS-CoV-2. Sample metadata almost always included a de-identified subject ID, COVID-19 status, age in years and sex. HLA class I and class II types, where available, came from metadata supplied by the sample provider rather than from assay-based typing. The samples were drawn from the first 160 participants of the ongoing ImmuneRACE study and from more than 1,000 subjects provided by 6 global collaborators. The dataset comprised deeply sampled blood TCRbeta repertoires from subjects exposed to, actively infected with, or recovered from COVID-19. Broader findings and caveats from the paper: The amount of clinical and demographic metadata varied by source and participant and was provided uncurated.

TCRbeta CDR3 regions were amplified from genomic DNA by means of the immunoSEQ Assay, a bias-controlled multiplex PCR. The study's processing was this. The number of nucleated cells in each sample was estimated by amplification of reference gene primers within the assay. To quantify the absolute abundance of each unique TCRbeta CDR3 rearrangement, sequence reads were collapsed and filtered. Productive Simpson clonality was computed per sample as the square root of Simpson's diversity index over productive rearrangements. As stored in TCRdb, this immuneACCESS dataset retains in-frame rearrangements with V and J assigned. A fraction of the clones does not appear; measured against another copy, unresolved V genes explain less than half of the discrepancy, and the remainder lacks a known reason. The D gene and trimming were derived from the DNA, and the V and J assignments and clone size from that table. This sample gives about 320,000 clones in total; 75% to 90% of them show up just once. Clones ranked in the top ten supply approximately 1.9% of the sample.

Participants in the prospective study were enrolled through a virtual design, were aged roughly 18 to 100 years, and lived in approximately 25 United States geographic areas. In the prospective study, cohorts were assigned on the basis of participant-reported clinical history obtained from a screening survey and a study questionnaire. Exposed participants were defined as having been in contact with someone with a PCR-confirmed or clinician-diagnosed COVID-19 case within 2 weeks of study entry. Each participant in the prospective study had whole blood, serum and a nasopharyngeal or oropharyngeal swab collected by mobile phlebotomists. Over a 2-month period, participants in the prospective study had the option of providing additional blood draws and questionnaires. Prospective study blood samples were shipped either frozen or at room temperature before DNA extraction. This clone occurred once. Which antigen it targets is not known. Base quality data are lacking; no much larger clone is found one base away.

The sample consisted of PBMCs or T cells enriched from blood (not recorded which). This clonotype was sampled from a woman aged 25 to 39 who had been exposed to COVID-19.

The CDR3 has the sequence CASSEGRVGEQYF. The nucleotides read TGTGCCAGCAGTGAAGGCAGGGTGGGCGAGCAGTACTTC. The rearranged segments are TRBV6-1 and TRBJ2-7, and the D gene may be TRBD1, 5 bases matching. V was cut back by 1 base and J by 6 bases, leaving a gap of 10 bases between them. The CDR3 goes from the cysteine to the phenylalanine over 13 residues. Just the 39-base CDR3 DNA is kept, in frame starting at base 1. Via the germline V gene, CDR1 is MNHNS and CDR2 SASEGT.